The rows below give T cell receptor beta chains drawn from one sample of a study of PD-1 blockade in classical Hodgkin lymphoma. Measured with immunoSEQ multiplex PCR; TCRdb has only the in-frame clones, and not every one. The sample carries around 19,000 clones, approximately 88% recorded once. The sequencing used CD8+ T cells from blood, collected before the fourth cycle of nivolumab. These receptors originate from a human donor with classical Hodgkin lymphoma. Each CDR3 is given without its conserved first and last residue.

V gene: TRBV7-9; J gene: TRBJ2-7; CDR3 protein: ASSPGQGDEQY
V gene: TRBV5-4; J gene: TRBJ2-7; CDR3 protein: ASSLNGVVEQY
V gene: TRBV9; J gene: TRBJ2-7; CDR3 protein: ASSVRGTSSYEQY
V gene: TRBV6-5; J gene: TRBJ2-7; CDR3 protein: ASSYSIMAGHEF
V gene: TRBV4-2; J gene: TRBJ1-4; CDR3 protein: ASSQTGLATNEKLF
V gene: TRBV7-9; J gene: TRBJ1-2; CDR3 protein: ASELRVEINYGYT
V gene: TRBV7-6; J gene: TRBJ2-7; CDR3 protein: ASSPGQSRYEQY
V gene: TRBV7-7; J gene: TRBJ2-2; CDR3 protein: ASSLEWGRNTGELF
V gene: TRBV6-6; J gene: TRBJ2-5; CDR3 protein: ASSWPGETQY
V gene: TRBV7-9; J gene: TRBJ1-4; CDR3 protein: ASSLAGTDREKLF
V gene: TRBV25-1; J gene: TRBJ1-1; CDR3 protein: ASSPRERVEAF
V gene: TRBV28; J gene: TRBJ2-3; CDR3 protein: ASSFFRGRITDTQY
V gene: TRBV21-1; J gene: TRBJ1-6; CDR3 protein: ASSNTGGDSPLH
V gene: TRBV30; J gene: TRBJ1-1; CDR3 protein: ASYRDRATEAF
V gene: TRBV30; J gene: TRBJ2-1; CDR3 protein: AWIGRAGNNEQF
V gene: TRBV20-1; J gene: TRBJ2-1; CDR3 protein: SIRGYEQF
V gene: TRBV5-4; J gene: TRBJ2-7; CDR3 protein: ASSPGRGQAYEQY
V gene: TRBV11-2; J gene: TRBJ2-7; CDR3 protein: ASSNPVARGYEQY
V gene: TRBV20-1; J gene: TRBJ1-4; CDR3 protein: SAGGREKLF
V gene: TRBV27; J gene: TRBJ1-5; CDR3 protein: ASSLSSSQPQH
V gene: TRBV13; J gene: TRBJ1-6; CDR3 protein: ASSQMGRNNSPLH
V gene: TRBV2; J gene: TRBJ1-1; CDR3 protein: ASSDWTEANTEAF
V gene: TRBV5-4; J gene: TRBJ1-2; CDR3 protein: ASSFPRVDGYT
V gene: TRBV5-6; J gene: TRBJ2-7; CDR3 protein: ASLPGLAADGPHEQY
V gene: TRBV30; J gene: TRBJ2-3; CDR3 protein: AWSRGGASTDTQY
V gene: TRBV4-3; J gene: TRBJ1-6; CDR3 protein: ASSQDSGGASPLH
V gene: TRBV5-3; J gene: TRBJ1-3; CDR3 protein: ARSGTGGGGNTIY
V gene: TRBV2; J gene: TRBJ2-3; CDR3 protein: ASSEGIADRTDTQY
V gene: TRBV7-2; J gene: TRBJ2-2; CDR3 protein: ASSLDVGELF
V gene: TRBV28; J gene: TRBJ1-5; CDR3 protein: ASSLPQPYSNQPQH
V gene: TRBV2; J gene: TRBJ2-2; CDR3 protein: ASSEWIRGVTGELF
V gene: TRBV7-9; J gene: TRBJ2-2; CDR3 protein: ASSGSTGELF
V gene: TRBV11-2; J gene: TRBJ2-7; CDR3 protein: ASSLARAYEQY
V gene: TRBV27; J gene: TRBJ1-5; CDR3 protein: ASSLQGVNQPQH
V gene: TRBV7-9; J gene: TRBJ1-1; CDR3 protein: ASSLVYSNTEAF
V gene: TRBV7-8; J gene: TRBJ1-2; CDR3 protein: ASSLSLEGVYGYT
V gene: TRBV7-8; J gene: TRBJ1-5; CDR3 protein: ASSLAFETETNQPQH
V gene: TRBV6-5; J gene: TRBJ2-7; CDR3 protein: ASSPGTAYEQY
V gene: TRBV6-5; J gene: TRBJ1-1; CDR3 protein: ASSWGANTEAF
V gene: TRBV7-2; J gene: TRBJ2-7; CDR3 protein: ASSHTGSYEQY
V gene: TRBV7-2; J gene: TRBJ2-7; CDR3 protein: ASSFRLGSGDYEQY
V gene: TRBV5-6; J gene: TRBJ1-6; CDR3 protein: ASSKLGSPLH
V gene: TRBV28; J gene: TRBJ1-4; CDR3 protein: ASSLPTLDGATNEKLF
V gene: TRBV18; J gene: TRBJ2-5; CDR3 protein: ASSPIRPETQY
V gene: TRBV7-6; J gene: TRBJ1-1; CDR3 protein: ASSVGPNTEAF
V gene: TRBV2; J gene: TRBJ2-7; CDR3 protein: ASSYYTGAYEQY